What follows are 22 T cell receptor beta chains derived from one specimen sequenced in a study of blood T cell repertoires in COVID-19 (dated by TCRdb to the early 2020s). Library prep was done by the immunoSEQ multiplex PCR assay. TCRdb limited this immuneACCESS table to in-frame rearrangements with V and J called. A share of clones is missing; checked studies link under half to unresolved V genes, and the rest is unexplained. The sample table shows 200,000 to 250,000 clones, and over 70% are seen once. In total, the top ten clones hold about 5.5% of the sample. Sequenced sample: peripheral blood. The receptors were sampled from a woman between 65 and 79 years old with acute or convalescent COVID-19.

The chain has TRBV7-3 and TRBJ1-5; D is unresolved. Per the germline V gene, CDR1 is SGHTA and CDR2 is FQGTGA. The CDR3 is made up of 13 amino acids. With 2 bases removed from V and 5 bases from J, the gap between germline ends came to 7 bases. CDR3 loop: CASSLGPHQPQHF. CDR3 in DNA: TGTGCCAGCAGCTTAGGGCCCCATCAGCCCCAGCATTTT.

This chain uses TRBV6-6 with TRBJ1-1; D not resolved. This CDR3 spans 12 amino acids. Germline CDR1 reads MNHNY; CDR2 reads SVGAGI (reference sequence). Trimming took off 2 bases at V and 3 bases at J, with 4 bases between the two ends. The CDR3 DNA is TGTGCCAGCAGTTACCCAGACACTGAAGCTTTCTTT. It specifies CASSYPDTEAFF.

The genes are TRBV15 and TRBJ1-1; possible D gene TRBD1, 6 bases. Trimming pared 5 bases from V and 0 bases from J, leaving 7 bases between. Germline CDR1 reads LNHNV; CDR2 reads YYDKDF (reference sequence). CDR3 length: 13 amino acids. The CDR3 DNA sequence: TGTGCCACCAGCCACAGGGTGAACACTGAAGCTTTCTTT. Translation gives CATSHRVNTEAFF.

The count of this clone is one. The sample holds other DNA sequences that translate to the same CDR3. V and J are TRBV3-1 (or the pseudogene TRBV3-2) and TRBJ2-1, with D possibly being TRBD2 (6 bases). Germline V gene sequence: CDR1 LGHDT, CDR2 YNNKEL (reference sequence). CDR3 length: 16 amino acids. Trimming left V 1 base short and J 0 bases short, with 10 bases between. The DNA for the CDR3 is TGTGCCAGCAGCCAAGGTGCGACTAGCTCCTACAATGAGCAGTTCTTC. It translates to CASSQGATSSYNEQFF.

This sequence joins TRBV20-1 and TRBJ2-2; 14 bases are shared with TRBD2. Trimming at V came to 3 bases and at J to 4 bases, leaving 4 bases not matched to a gene. The CDR3 has 16 amino acids. Germline V lookup: CDR1 DFQATT, CDR2 SNEGSKA (reference sequence). As DNA, the CDR3 is TGCAGTGCTAGTTCGACTAGCGGGAGGGGCACCGGGGAGCTGTTTTTT. Its translation is CSASSTSGRGTGELFF.

V usage is TRBV7-9 and J usage is TRBJ1-1; 7 bases align to TRBD1. The CDR3 loop spans 15 amino acids. V lost 1 base to trimming and J lost 1 base; unmatched junction nucleotides: 3. Germline lookup yields CDR1 SEHNR and CDR2 FQNEAQ (reference sequence). The CDR3 DNA is TGTGCCAGCAGCTTAGGGGGGACAGCGAACACTGAAGCTTTCTTT. Translation: CASSLGGTANTEAFF.

This clone was found a few times. The rearrangement joins TRBV7-2 to TRBJ2-5; the D is unclear. Germline CDR1 SGHTA, CDR2 FQGNSA. The CDR3 is 11 amino acids. The ends were cut back, 4 bases at V and 5 bases at J, with 5 bases in the middle. CDR3 amino acids: CASSSRETQYF. CDR3 bases: TGTGCCAGCAGCTCCAGGGAGACCCAGTACTTC.

This clone appeared once. CDR3 coding DNA: TGTGCCAGCAGTGAGGGACTAGCGGGAGGTCCTGGAGAGACCCAGTACTTC. Translated, it gives CASSEGLAGGPGETQYF. V gene TRBV2 combines with J gene TRBJ2-5; TRBD2 aligns across 15 bases. The CDR3 length is 17 residues. Germline CDR1 SNHLY, CDR2 FYNNEI. V shed 3 bases, J shed 4 bases, and the junction held 6 bases outside the gene matches.

V gene TRBV2 combines with J gene TRBJ1-5; D is possibly TRBD1 (5 bases). Germline lookup yields CDR1 SNHLY and CDR2 FYNNEI. This CDR3 spans 13 amino acids. Trimming took off 3 bases at V and 7 bases at J, with 10 bases between the two ends. CDR3 protein: CASSDQGRQPQHF. The CDR3, as DNA: TGTGCCAGCAGTGATCAGGGAAGGCAGCCCCAGCATTTT.

This clone has just a few counts. V and J are TRBV7-2 and TRBJ2-1, with a possible D match to TRBD2 (5 bases). Germline lookup yields CDR1 SGHTA and CDR2 FQGNSA. The CDR3 loop spans 14 amino acids. V lost 1 base and J lost 4, with 8 bases in between. DNA for the CDR3: TGTGCCAGCAGCTTAGGCGGGCCTTACAATGAGCAGTTCTTC. Translation gives CASSLGGPYNEQFF.

The chain carries TRBV12-5 and TRBJ2-6; TRBD1 agrees at 9 bases. Losses at the gene ends were 5 bases for V and 3 bases for J; bases not matched to a gene: 11. This CDR3 has 18 amino acids. Germline assignment: CDR1 LGHNT and CDR2 FRNRAP. The CDR3 protein is CASGTSGTGTHGANVLTF. The CDR3, as DNA: TGTGCTAGTGGTACATCCGGGACAGGGACTCATGGGGCCAACGTCCTGACTTTC.

For this clone: Germline and junction disagree at one end, which may indicate a read error. The chain links TRBV4-1 to TRBJ1-4, with D maybe TRBD1 (5 bases). CDR1 MGHRA and CDR2 YSYEKL come from the germline V gene. The CDR3 covers 15 residues. CDR3 sequence reads: CASSQVGATNEKLVF. The DNA of the CDR3 is TGCGCCAGCAGCCAAGTTGGGGCAACTAATGAAAAACTGGTTTTT.

The chain joins TRBV2 to TRBJ1-4; 12 bases align to TRBD1. V gave up 2 bases and J gave up 5 bases; unmatched junction bases: 6. Germline CDR1 is SNHLY and CDR2 is FYNNEI. CDR3 length: 17 amino acids. The CDR3 here is CASSERDRGPLNEKLFF. In DNA, the CDR3 is TGTGCCAGCAGTGAAAGGGACAGGGGGCCTTTGAATGAAAAACTGTTTTTT.

This clone has only one observation. The rearrangement uses TRBV2 and TRBJ2-5; D might be TRBD1 (6 bases). Germline V gene lookup returns CDR1 SNHLY and CDR2 FYNNEI. The ends were cut back, 8 bases at V and 1 base at J, with 8 bases in the middle. This CDR3 is 12 amino acids long. CDR3 residues: CASGTTQETQYF. For the CDR3, the DNA is TGTGCCAGCGGGACAACCCAAGAGACCCAGTACTTC. Supplemented by reference TRBV2 and TRBJ2-5, the full variable domain reads EPEVTQTPSHQVTQMGQEVILRCVPISNHLYFYWYRQILGQKVEFLVSFYNNEISEKSEIFDDQFSVERPDGSNFTLKIRSTKLEDSAMYFCASGTTQETQYFGPGTRLLVL.

V gene TRBV3-1 (or the pseudogene TRBV3-2) combines with J gene TRBJ2-1, with D perhaps matching TRBD1 (6 bases). Trimming removed 2 bases from V and 8 bases from J, with 13 bases in between. Germline CDR1 LGHDT, CDR2 YNNKEL (reference sequence). The CDR3 loop spans 14 amino acids. Here the CDR3 DNA reads TGTGCCAGCAGCCAACGTACAGGGTTTGATGAGCAGTTCTTC. The encoded protein is CASSQRTGFDEQFF.

V gene TRBV5-4 combines with J gene TRBJ2-1; D is possibly TRBD2 (6 bases). Germline V lookup: CDR1 SGHNT, CDR2 YYREEE (reference sequence). The CDR3 runs to 16 residues. Trimming removed 0 bases from V and 6 bases from J, with 16 bases in between. The CDR3 sequence: CASSLAPRPGSNEQFF. The CDR3 DNA is TGTGCCAGCAGCTTGGCCCCTAGACCCGGGAGCAATGAGCAGTTCTTC.

The chain uses TRBV27 and TRBJ1-5, with TRBD1 identical over 8 bases. This CDR3 contains 16 residues. The V gene's germline CDR1 is MNHEY and CDR2 SMNVEV (reference sequence). V gave up 4 bases and J gave up 2 bases; unmatched junction bases: 7. CDR3 protein: CASSSSDRAGNQPQHF. In nucleotides, the CDR3 is TGTGCCAGCAGTTCGTCGGACAGGGCGGGCAATCAGCCCCAGCATTTT.

This rearrangement joins TRBV5-1 to TRBJ1-5; TRBD1 might be the D (5 bases). Looked up from germline, CDR1 is SGHRS and CDR2 is YFSETQ. Trimming stripped 2 bases from V and 4 bases from J, with 10 bases between. The CDR3 length is 14 residues. CDR3 residues: CASSLDRDNQPQHF. Here the CDR3 DNA reads TGCGCCAGCAGCTTAGACAGAGATAATCAGCCCCAGCATTTT.

The V and J genes are TRBV15 and TRBJ2-6; 12 bases map to TRBD2. The CDR3 is 20 amino acids. The ends lost 4 bases at V and 3 bases at J; junction bases unmatched: 13. Per the germline V gene, CDR1 is LNHNV and CDR2 is YYDKDF (reference sequence). The CDR3 sequence is CATSTRTSGILGGGANVLTF. CDR3 DNA sequence: TGTGCCACCAGCACCCGGACTAGCGGGATTCTCGGGGGTGGGGCCAACGTCCTGACTTTC.

This clone was seen once. The J gene is TRBJ1-5, the V gene TRBV6-5; D is uncertain. V lost 0 bases and J 1 base, leaving 4 bases between the germline ends. The germline V gene has CDR1 MNHEY and CDR2 SVGAGI. The CDR3 has 14 residues. The CDR3 reads CASSYSRSNQPQHF. DNA of the CDR3: TGTGCCAGCAGTTACTCGAGGAGCAATCAGCCCCAGCATTTT.

V is TRBV5-5 and J is TRBJ2-2, with 7 bases aligning to TRBD2. The CDR3 totals 16 residues. The trim removed 3 bases at V and 1 base at J, leaving 6 bases unmatched. Germline loops: CDR1 SGHKS, CDR2 YYEKEE (reference sequence). CDR3 in DNA: TGTGCCAGCAGCTCGGTTGGGGGGGTGAACACCGGGGAGCTGTTTTTT. This translates into CASSSVGGVNTGELFF.

The gene calls are TRBV3-1 (or the pseudogene TRBV3-2) and TRBJ1-1; 9 bases fit TRBD1. V gave up 5 bases and J gave up 0 bases; unmatched junction bases: 16. The CDR3 length is 19 residues. CDR1 LGHDT and CDR2 YNNKEL come from the germline V gene (reference sequence). CDR3 DNA: TGTGCCAGCAGCACACAAGACAGGGGGGGGTGGAATATGAACACTGAAGCTTTCTTT. Translated, it gives CASSTQDRGGWNMNTEAFF.